The sequence of this T cell receptor (beta chain) was determined in a study of cytomegalovirus exposure and HLA in healthy donors. 60 Vbeta and 13 Jbeta primers were used in PCR. Clones were read by immunoSEQ multiplex PCR, and TCRdb kept only the in-frame ones, dropping some. The sample shows over 50,000 clones, and around 10% sits with its ten largest clones. The sequenced sample consisted of PBMCs. The origin of this receptor is a man aged 45-65 years in good health and CMV-seropositive.

CDR3: CSVERAGEFTEAFF. CDR3 sequence (DNA): TGCAGCGTTGAAAGGGCAGGGGAGTTCACTGAAGCTTTCTTT. V and J are TRBV29-1 and TRBJ1-1; TRBD1 is a possible D gene (6 bases). This CDR3 spans 14 amino acids. V lost 2 bases and J lost 4, with 14 bases in between. Germline assignment: CDR1 SQVTM and CDR2 ANQGSEA.